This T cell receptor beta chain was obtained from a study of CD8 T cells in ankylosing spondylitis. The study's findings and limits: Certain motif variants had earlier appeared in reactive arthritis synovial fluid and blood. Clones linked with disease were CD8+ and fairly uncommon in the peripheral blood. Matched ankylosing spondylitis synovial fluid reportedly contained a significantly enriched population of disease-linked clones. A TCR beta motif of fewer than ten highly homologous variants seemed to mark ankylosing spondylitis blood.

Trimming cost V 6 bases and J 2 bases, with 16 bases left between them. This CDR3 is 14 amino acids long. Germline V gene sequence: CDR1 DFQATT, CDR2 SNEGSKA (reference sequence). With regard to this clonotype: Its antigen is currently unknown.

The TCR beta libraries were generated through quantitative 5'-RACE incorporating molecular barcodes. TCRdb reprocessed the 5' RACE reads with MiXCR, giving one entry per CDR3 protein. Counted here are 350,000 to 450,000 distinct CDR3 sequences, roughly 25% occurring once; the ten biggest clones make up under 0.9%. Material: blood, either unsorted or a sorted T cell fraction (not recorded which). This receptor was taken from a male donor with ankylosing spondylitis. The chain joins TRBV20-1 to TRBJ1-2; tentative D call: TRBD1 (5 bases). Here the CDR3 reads CSAPTGATNYGYTF. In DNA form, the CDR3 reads TGCAGTGCACCTACCGGGGCCACCAACTATGGCTACACCTTC.